The 23 T cell receptor beta chains listed next were all sequenced from one sample in a study of T cell changes during pregnancy in multiple sclerosis. Using immunoSEQ multiplex PCR, the repertoire was profiled, and TCRdb retains in-frame clones only, with some absent. The sample has about 70,000 clones; approximately 92% are singletons. The sample was CD8+ T cells from peripheral blood mononuclear cells, taken in the third trimester of pregnancy. Source of these receptors: a female donor in good health, enrolled as a control in a pregnancy study.

J is TRBJ2-7 and V is TRBV30; 9 bases fit TRBD1. The CDR3 totals 14 residues. Germline values: CDR1 GTSNPN, CDR2 SVGIG (reference sequence). The ends lost 2 bases at V and 6 bases at J; junction bases unmatched: 8. In nucleotides, the CDR3 is TGTGCCTGGAGTACCGGGACAGGGACTTTCGAGCAGTACTTC. Translation gives CAWSTGTGTFEQYF.

The J gene is TRBJ2-2, the V gene TRBV7-2; D is undetermined. Trimming removed 5 bases at V and 7 bases at J, with 11 bases between. Per germline, CDR1 SGHTA and CDR2 FQGNSA. This CDR3 contains 13 residues. DNA of the CDR3: TGTGCCAGCAGCCACGACGGGTACGGGGAGCTGTTTTTT. Translating it yields CASSHDGYGELFF.

V usage is TRBV5-1 and J usage is TRBJ1-2, with D perhaps TRBD1 (6 bases). V lost 0 bases and J lost 5, with 14 bases in between. Germline V CDR1 and CDR2: SGHRS, YFSETQ. The CDR3 length is 15 residues. The CDR3 DNA follows: TGCGCCAGCAGCTTGGACTTGGGGGCGCGGTATGGCTACACCTTC. It codes for CASSLDLGARYGYTF.

This clone was seen just once. The chain couples TRBV4-3 to TRBJ2-3; 8 positions agree with TRBD1. The length of the CDR3 is 17 residues. With V trimmed by 2 bases and J by 0 bases, 7 bases remained unmatched. Germline CDR1 LGHNA, CDR2 YSLEER. The CDR3 is CASSQRDRTYSTDTQYF. The CDR3 nucleotides read TGCGCCAGCAGCCAACGGGACAGGACCTATAGCACAGATACGCAGTATTTT.

This clone was seen only once. V and J are TRBV4-3 and TRBJ1-3; no clear D gene. The ends were cut back, 5 bases at V and 4 bases at J, with 12 bases in the middle. CDR3 length: 14 amino acids. Germline V gene data show CDR1 as LGHNA and CDR2 as YSLEER. Here the CDR3 DNA reads TGCGCCAGCAGCGTAAGCGGGGTAGGAAACACCATATATTTT. Protein: CASSVSGVGNTIYF.

This chain uses TRBV29-1 with TRBJ2-1; unclear D gene. Trimming took off 4 bases at V and 3 bases at J, with 10 bases between the two ends. Germline assignment: CDR1 SQVTM and CDR2 ANQGSEA. The CDR3 sequence is 13 residues long. CDR3 amino acids: CSVGVTNYNEQFF. In nucleotides, the CDR3 is TGCAGCGTTGGGGTGACAAACTACAATGAGCAGTTCTTC.

V usage is TRBV5-6 and J usage is TRBJ2-7, with 12 bases fitting TRBD1. With 3 bases clipped from V and 4 bases from J, the junction kept 2 bases outside the gene matches. The CDR3 sequence is 14 residues long. The germline gives CDR1 SGHDT, CDR2 YYEEEE. The CDR3 region is CASSWDRGQYEQYF. Written as DNA, the CDR3 is TGTGCCAGCAGCTGGGACAGGGGGCAGTACGAGCAGTACTTC.

The rearrangement joins TRBV7-2 to TRBJ2-7; the D gene is possibly TRBD1 (6 bases). The V end lost 6 bases, the J end lost 0 bases, and 15 bases lay between the germline ends. The CDR3 runs to 15 residues. The germline CDR1 and CDR2 sequences are SGHTA and FQGNSA. CDR3: CASSLSGASSYEQYF. The CDR3 DNA sequence: TGTGCCAGCAGTTTATCAGGGGCGAGCTCCTACGAGCAGTACTTC.

Concerning this clone itself: An end of the junction does not agree with germline; a read error may underlie this. In nucleotides, the CDR3 is TGTGCCAGCAGCCCCCAGGGGACAGGGAGTTTTTTGTCGGGGTTC. Translated: CASSPQGTGSFLSGF. The chain carries TRBV5-6 and TRBJ1-2, with 9 positions matching TRBD1. The CDR3 has 15 amino acids. Per germline, CDR1 SGHDT and CDR2 YYEEEE.

Notes on this clone: Additional DNA sequences in this sample encode the identical CDR3. The genes are TRBV6-4 and TRBJ2-3, with D perhaps matching TRBD1 (6 bases). Deletions cut 4 bases from V and 1 base from J, with 6 bases between. The CDR3 extends over 13 amino acids. Looked up from germline, CDR1 is MRHNA and CDR2 is SNTAGT. The CDR3 DNA is TGTGCCAGCAGTGGGACAGGCACAGATACGCAGTATTTT. Amino acids: CASSGTGTDTQYF.

This chain joins TRBV9 and TRBJ2-3; 13 nucleotides match TRBD2. This CDR3 is built from 16 residues. Looked up from germline, CDR1 is SGDLS and CDR2 is YYNGEE. V lost 2 bases to trimming and J lost 4 bases; unmatched junction nucleotides: 4. The CDR3 DNA reads TGTGCCAGCAGCGTGAGGACTAGCGGGGGCGCAGATACGCAGTATTTT. As protein: CASSVRTSGGADTQYF.

The genes are TRBV7-8 and TRBJ2-3; 8 positions match TRBD2. V lost 4 bases, J lost 6 bases, and 21 bases stayed unmatched. Germline V gene sequence: CDR1 SGHVS, CDR2 FQNEAQ. CDR3 length: 19 amino acids. Here the CDR3 reads CASSSGGPGRFGEGDTQYF. The DNA for the CDR3 is TGTGCCAGCAGCTCGGGGGGGCCGGGACGATTTGGGGAGGGGGATACGCAGTATTTT.

The chain uses TRBV19 and TRBJ2-7, with D tentatively TRBD2 (5 bases). The CDR3 covers 14 residues. The V end was cut by 3 bases, the J end by 0 bases, with 9 bases between. Germline V CDR1 and CDR2: LNHDA, SQIVND (reference sequence). The CDR3 DNA reads TGTGCCAGTAGTATTACGGGGAGCTCCTACGAGCAGTACTTC. It encodes CASSITGSSYEQYF.

Turning to this clone: Different DNA sequences within this sample yield the same CDR3. CDR3 amino acids: CASSSLIGSHTEAFF. The CDR3 coding sequence is TGTGCCAGCAGTTCTCTCATCGGGAGTCACACTGAAGCTTTCTTT. The rearrangement links TRBV6-5 to TRBJ1-1; no clear D gene. CDR1 is MNHEY, CDR2 SVGAGI, per germline. V was clipped by 4 bases and J by 3 bases, with 15 bases between them. This CDR3 has 15 amino acids.

The chain has TRBV27 and TRBJ1-5, with D perhaps matching TRBD1 (5 bases). This CDR3 comprises 18 residues. The V end lost 0 bases, the J end lost 0 bases, and 15 bases lay between the germline ends. CDR1 MNHEY and CDR2 SMNVEV come from the germline V gene (reference sequence). The CDR3 is CASSLSPPTVDSNQPQHF. The CDR3 DNA follows: TGTGCCAGCAGTTTATCACCCCCGACAGTGGATAGCAATCAGCCCCAGCATTTT.

This clone was observed once. This chain connects TRBV29-1 to TRBJ2-7; tentative D call: TRBD2 (8 bases). V shed 1 base and J shed 0 bases, with 16 bases lying between them. CDR3 length: 16 residues. From germline, CDR1 is SQVTM and CDR2 ANQGSEA. The CDR3 protein is CSVEGRGGQFSYEQYF. The CDR3 DNA sequence: TGCAGCGTTGAAGGTCGGGGGGGACAGTTCTCCTACGAGCAGTACTTC.

In DNA, the CDR3 is TGTGCCAGCAGGAGAGGACAGGGATCCATGAACACTGAAGCTTTCTTT. Protein: CASRRGQGSMNTEAFF. The chain uses TRBV7-9 and TRBJ1-1; 8 bases are shared with TRBD1. V lost 6 bases and J lost 0; bases outside the gene matches: 9. Germline CDR1 is SEHNR and CDR2 is FQNEAQ (reference sequence). The CDR3 consists of 16 residues.

The CDR3 loop reads CASSGRGVGNEQFF. The CDR3 DNA sequence: TGTGCCAGCAGCGGGCGGGGGGTAGGGAATGAGCAGTTCTTC. This chain joins TRBV27 and TRBJ2-1; TRBD2 agrees at 8 bases. Germline V gene data show CDR1 as MNHEY and CDR2 as SMNVEV (reference sequence). This CDR3 contains 14 residues. J lost 7 bases, V lost 6 bases, and 8 bases had no gene match.

The chain couples TRBV27 to TRBJ2-7; no definite D call. Looked up from germline, CDR1 is MNHEY and CDR2 is SMNVEV (reference sequence). The CDR3 contains 14 residues. Trimming removed 6 bases from V and 1 base from J, with 13 bases in between. This CDR3 reads CASSYGRKSYEQYF. The CDR3 DNA is TGTGCCAGCAGCTATGGGCGAAAGTCCTACGAGCAGTACTTC.

The chain employs TRBV7-9 and TRBJ2-7; tentatively, D is TRBD1 (6 bases). The CDR3 totals 15 residues. Looked up from germline, CDR1 is SEHNR and CDR2 is FQNEAQ (reference sequence). V was trimmed by 5 bases and J by 1 base, leaving 15 bases between them. CDR3 amino acids: CASSVSDSASYEQYF. In nucleotides, the CDR3 is TGTGCCAGCAGCGTCTCGGACAGCGCATCCTACGAGCAGTACTTC.

The chain carries TRBV7-2 and TRBJ2-7; tentatively, D is TRBD1 (5 bases). Per germline, CDR1 SGHTA and CDR2 FQGNSA. Trimming shortened V by 1 base and J by 2 bases, and 9 bases separated the two germline ends. There are 14 residues in the CDR3. CDR3 sequence (DNA): TGTGCCAGCAGCTTAGGTGTAGGGGCCTACGAGCAGTACTTC. It specifies CASSLGVGAYEQYF.

The chain combines TRBV7-9 with TRBJ1-1; 8 positions agree with TRBD1. This CDR3 region has 13 residues. V lost 5 bases to trimming and J lost 7 bases; unmatched junction nucleotides: 6. Germline CDR1 and CDR2: SEHNR and FQNEAQ (reference sequence). The CDR3 DNA sequence: TGTGCCAGCAGCGGCGGGACAGGCGATGAAGCTTTCTTT. Translating it yields CASSGGTGDEAFF. Based on the CDR3 plus reference TRBV7-9 and TRBJ1-1, the full variable domain is DTGVSQNPRHKITKRGQNVTFRCDPISEHNRLYWYRQTLGQGPEFLTYFQNEAQLEKSRLLSDRFSAERPKGSFSTLEIQRTEQGDSAMYLCASSGGTGDEAFFGQGTRLTVV.

The chain employs TRBV5-6 and TRBJ2-5; 7 bases agree with TRBD1. Germline V gene lookup returns CDR1 SGHDT and CDR2 YYEEEE. The ends lost 3 bases at V and 5 bases at J; junction bases unmatched: 13. The CDR3 runs 16 residues. The CDR3: CASSSSGTDILETQYF. In DNA, the CDR3 is TGTGCCAGCAGCTCCTCCGGGACAGATATTCTGGAGACCCAGTACTTC.